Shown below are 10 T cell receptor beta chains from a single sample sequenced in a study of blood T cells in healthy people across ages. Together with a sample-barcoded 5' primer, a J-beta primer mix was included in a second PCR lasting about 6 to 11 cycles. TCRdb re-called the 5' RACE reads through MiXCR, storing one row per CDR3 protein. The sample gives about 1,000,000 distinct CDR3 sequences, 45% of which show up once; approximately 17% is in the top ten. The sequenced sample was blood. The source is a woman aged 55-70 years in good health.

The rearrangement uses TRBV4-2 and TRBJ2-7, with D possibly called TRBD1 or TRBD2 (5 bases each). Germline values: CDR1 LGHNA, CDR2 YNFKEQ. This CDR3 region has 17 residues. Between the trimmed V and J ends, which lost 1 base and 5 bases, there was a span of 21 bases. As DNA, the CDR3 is TGTGCCAGCAGCCAAGTTATCCGGGACGGGTCGTCCAACGAGCAGTACTTC. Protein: CASSQVIRDGSSNEQYF.

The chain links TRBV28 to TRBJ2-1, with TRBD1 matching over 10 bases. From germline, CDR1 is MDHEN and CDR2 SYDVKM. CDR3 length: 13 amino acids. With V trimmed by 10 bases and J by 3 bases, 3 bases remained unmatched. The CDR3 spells CAIRDRGYNEQFF. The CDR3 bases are TGTGCCATCCGGGACAGGGGCTACAATGAGCAGTTCTTC.

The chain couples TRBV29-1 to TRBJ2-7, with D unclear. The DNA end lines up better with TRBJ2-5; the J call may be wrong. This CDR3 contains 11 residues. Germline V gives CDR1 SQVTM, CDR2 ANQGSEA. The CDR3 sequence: CSVLDGETQYF. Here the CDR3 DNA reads TGCAGCGTTTTAGATGGAGAGACCCAGTACTTC.

The CDR3 protein is CATKRTGGKETQYF. The CDR3 nucleotides are TGTGCCACCAAACGGACAGGGGGCAAAGAGACCCAGTACTTC. The chain uses TRBV7-2 and TRBJ2-5; 11 bases are shared with TRBD1. CDR3 length: 14 residues. The junction had 7 bases not matched to a gene; V was cut back by 10 bases and J by 3 bases. CDR1 SGHTA and CDR2 FQGNSA come from the germline V gene.

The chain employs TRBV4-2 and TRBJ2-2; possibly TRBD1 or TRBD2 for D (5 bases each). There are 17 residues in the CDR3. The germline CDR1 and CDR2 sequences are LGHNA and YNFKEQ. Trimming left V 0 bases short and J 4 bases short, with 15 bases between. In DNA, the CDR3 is TGTGCCAGCAGCCAAGATCTTGGGGGTTTCTCCACCGGGGAGCTGTTTTTT. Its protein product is CASSQDLGGFSTGELFF.

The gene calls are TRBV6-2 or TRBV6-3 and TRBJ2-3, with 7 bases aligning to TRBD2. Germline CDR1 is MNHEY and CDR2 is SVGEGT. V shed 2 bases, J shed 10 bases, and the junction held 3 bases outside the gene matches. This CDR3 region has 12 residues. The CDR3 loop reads CASSYGLESQYF. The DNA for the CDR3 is TGTGCCAGCAGTTACGGACTAGAGTCGCAGTATTTT.

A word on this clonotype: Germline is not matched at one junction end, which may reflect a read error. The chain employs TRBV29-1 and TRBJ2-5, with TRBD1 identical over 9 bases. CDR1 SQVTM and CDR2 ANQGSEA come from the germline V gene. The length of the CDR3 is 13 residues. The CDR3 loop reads CGVDSGQGETQYF. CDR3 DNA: TGCGGCGTTGATTCGGGACAGGGTGAGACCCAGTACTTC.

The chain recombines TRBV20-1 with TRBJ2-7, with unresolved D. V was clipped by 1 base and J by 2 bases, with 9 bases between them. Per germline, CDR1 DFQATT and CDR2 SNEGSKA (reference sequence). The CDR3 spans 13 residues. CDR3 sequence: CSARGMVAYEQYF. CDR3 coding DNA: TGCAGTGCTAGAGGGATGGTGGCCTACGAGCAGTACTTC.

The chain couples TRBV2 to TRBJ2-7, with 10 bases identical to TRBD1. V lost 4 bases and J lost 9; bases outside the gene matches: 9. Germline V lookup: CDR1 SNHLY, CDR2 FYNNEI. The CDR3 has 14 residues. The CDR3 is CASSGTGGRIAQYF. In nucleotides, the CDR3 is TGTGCCAGCAGTGGGACAGGGGGTAGAATCGCGCAGTACTTC.

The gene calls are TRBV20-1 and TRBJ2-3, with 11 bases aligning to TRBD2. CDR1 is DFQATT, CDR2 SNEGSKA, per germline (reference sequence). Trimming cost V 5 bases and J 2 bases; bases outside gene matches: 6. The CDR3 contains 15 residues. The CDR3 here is CSALGTSGNTDTQYF. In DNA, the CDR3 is TGCAGTGCTCTCGGGACTAGCGGTAACACAGATACGCAGTATTTT.